This T cell receptor (beta chain) stems from a study of OX40 agonist ivuxolimab in advanced cancers. About the research overall: Patients with hepatocellular carcinoma, melanoma, renal cell or head and neck cancer made up the dose-escalation patients.

TCRdb's copy holds only in-frame clones and misses some; the assay was immunoSEQ multiplex PCR. The data show over 20,000 clones, more than 80% seen once. By proportion, this clone is medium-sized. The CDR3 covers 15 residues. V was pared by 5 bases and J by 3 bases, with 4 bases of the junction left unmatched. Germline V lookup: CDR1 SEHNR, CDR2 FQNEAQ (reference sequence). Here the sequenced sample was CD4+ or CD8+ T cells sorted from blood, taken in a trial of the OX40 agonist ivuxolimab. This chain joins TRBV7-9 and TRBJ1-4; 9 nucleotides line up with TRBD1. The sequence derives from an adult with an advanced solid tumor such as melanoma, head and neck, liver or kidney cancer. As DNA, the CDR3 is TGTGCCAGCAGCAAACAGGGGGCACCTAATGAAAAACTGTTTTTT. This encodes CASSKQGAPNEKLFF.